The 8 T cell receptor beta chains given below trace back to one sample, sequenced in a study of shared clonotypes between healthy human individuals. Sequencing used immunoSEQ multiplex PCR; TCRdb keeps in-frame clones, though not all of them. The sample shows over 2 million clones, approximately 95% of them seen only once. The sequencing input was naive CD4+ T cells sorted from blood. Subset noted: CD45RA+ positively selected. The receptor source for this set is a man between 18 and 29 years old in good health.

The J gene is TRBJ2-3, the V gene TRBV11-2, with TRBD2 matching 7 bases. After removal of 5 bases from V and 0 bases from J, the junction contained 14 bases not matched to a gene. The CDR3 runs to 18 residues. Germline V gene data show CDR1 as SGHAT and CDR2 as FQNNGV. CDR3 residues: CASSLGRGRGLSTDTQYF. Written as DNA, the CDR3 is TGTGCCAGCAGCCTAGGCCGCGGGAGAGGGCTTAGCACAGATACGCAGTATTTT.

This clone came up once. The chain links TRBV28 to TRBJ2-7; D tentatively reads TRBD1 or TRBD2 (6 bases each). The CDR3 extends over 16 amino acids. Trimming pared 6 bases from V and 1 base from J, leaving 19 bases between. The germline gives CDR1 MDHEN, CDR2 SYDVKM. CDR3 DNA: TGTGCCAGCAGCATTCCCGAGGGGGGAGGATCCTACGAGCAGTACTTC. Translating it yields CASSIPEGGGSYEQYF. Full variable domain (remainder filled in from reference TRBV28 and TRBJ2-7): DVKVTQSSRYLVKRTGEKVFLECVQDMDHENMFWYRQDPGLGLRLIYFSYDVKMKEKGDIPEGYSVSREKKERFSLILESASTNQTSMYLCASSIPEGGGSYEQYFGPGTRLTVT.

V gene TRBV5-1 combines with J gene TRBJ1-1; perhaps TRBD1 as D (6 bases). This CDR3 contains 14 residues. V was shortened by 4 bases and J by 1 base, with 11 bases between the two germline ends. CDR1 and CDR2 (germline): SGHRS, YFSETQ. This CDR3 is CASSGTGWNTEAFF. DNA of the CDR3: TGCGCCAGCAGCGGTACAGGGTGGAACACTGAAGCTTTCTTT.

J is TRBJ1-2 and V is TRBV27; possibly TRBD1 for D (6 bases). Germline CDR1 reads MNHEY; CDR2 reads SMNVEV (reference sequence). The CDR3 is made up of 16 amino acids. Trimming shortened V by 2 bases and J by 8 bases, and 21 bases separated the two germline ends. The CDR3 is CASSLRGHLPFYGYTF. The CDR3 bases are TGTGCCAGCAGTTTAAGGGGACACTTACCGTTCTACGGCTACACCTTC.

The J gene is TRBJ1-4, the V gene TRBV9, with D perhaps matching TRBD1 (5 bases). The ends were cut back, 4 bases at V and 8 bases at J, with 18 bases in the middle. CDR1 SGDLS and CDR2 YYNGEE come from the germline V gene. The CDR3 is 15 amino acids. The chain's CDR3 is CASSPRGRSGEKLFF. The DNA of the CDR3 is TGTGCCAGCAGCCCACGGGGGAGGTCGGGGGAAAAACTGTTTTTT.

CDR3 sequence (DNA): TGTGCCTGGAGTGTAGGTAGACAGAACTATGGCTACACCTTC. Residues: CAWSVGRQNYGYTF. The chain recombines TRBV30 with TRBJ1-2, with a possible D match to TRBD1 (5 bases). Germline CDR1 GTSNPN, CDR2 SVGIG (reference sequence). The V end was cut by 0 bases, the J end by 2 bases, with 10 bases between. The CDR3 contains 14 residues.

V and J are TRBV6-5 and TRBJ2-2; D may be TRBD2 (5 bases). The V end lost 4 bases, the J end lost 7 bases, and 13 bases lay between the germline ends. This CDR3 is built from 14 residues. Germline V gives CDR1 MNHEY, CDR2 SVGAGI. DNA of the CDR3: TGTGCCAGCAGTTTCCTCCAGGCGGGCGGGGAGCTGTTTTTT. Translation: CASSFLQAGGELFF.

In the case of this clone: Possible read error: a much larger clone is one base away. This specimen includes other DNA sequences encoding the same CDR3. The rearrangement joins TRBV11-2 to TRBJ1-2, with unresolved D. Between the trimmed V and J ends, which lost 0 bases and 4 bases, there was a span of 6 bases. Germline-derived CDR1 and CDR2 are SGHAT and FQNNGV. The CDR3 spans 13 residues. CDR3 bases: TGTGCCAGCAGCTTAGATTCCAGCTATGGCTACACCTTC. As protein: CASSLDSSYGYTF.